This T cell receptor beta chain stems from a study of blood T cell repertoires in COVID-19. Overall study context: The samples span acute and convalescent COVID-19 from the United States, Italy and Spain. PBMCs, B-cell-depleted T cells, or T cells were the source of the cDNA or gDNA that made up the material.

The CDR3 spans 13 residues. V shed 1 base and J shed 3 bases, with 7 bases lying between them. Germline-derived CDR1 and CDR2 are SGHTA and FQGNSA. Per the authors' pipeline: Reference gene primer amplification gave nucleated cell count estimates. Repertoires were generated with immunoSEQ multiplex PCR, while TCRdb's copy carries only in-frame clones and drops some. D and trimming were read from the DNA, whereas the V and J calls and clone size are those reported in that table. The table has around 30,000 clones, around 80% seen once. The chain couples TRBV7-2 to TRBJ2-7; D gene ambiguous. The source is a human donor in a cohort sampled during active COVID-19. Source material: peripheral blood. Here the CDR3 reads CASSLDLGYEQYF. The CDR3, as DNA: TGTGCCAGCAGCTTAGACCTAGGCTACGAGCAGTACTTC.